This T cell receptor (beta chain) was retrieved from a study of PD-L1 blockade in urothelial cancer. Across the whole study: The study started patients on atezolizumab at some point between 2013 and 2014, giving 1,200 mg intravenously every 3 weeks. Of roughly 30 patients, around 25 were males with bladder-origin urothelial cancer. Earlier, patients had received 0 to 3 chemotherapy regimens.

The ends lost 2 bases at V and 2 bases at J; junction bases unmatched: 0. Germline CDR1 is LNHNV and CDR2 is YYDKDF (reference sequence). The CDR3 is made up of 16 amino acids. Concerning this clone: Its antigen is not identified.

Assay: immunoSEQ multiplex PCR; the TCRdb copy retains only in-frame clones and omits some. The table lists tens of thousands of clones, about 85% of them singletons. Study-level findings and limits: Below-median blood TCR clonality before treatment forecast better survival.

This specimen consisted of PBMCs, obtained around atezolizumab (anti-PD-L1) treatment. The chain is built from TRBV15 and TRBJ2-1; 13 bases line up with TRBD2. The source of this sequence is a woman aged 70-85 years with urothelial cancer. The CDR3 reads CATSRTSGGAYNEQFF. The CDR3 nucleotides read TGTGCCACCAGCAGAACTAGCGGGGGGGCCTACAATGAGCAGTTCTTC. The full variable domain, with the rest looked up from reference TRBV15 and TRBJ2-1, is DAMVIQNPRYQVTQFGKPVTLSCSQTLNHNVMYWYQQKSSQAPKLLFHYYDKDFNNEADTPDNFQSRRPNTSFCFLDIRSPGLGDTAMYLCATSRTSGGAYNEQFFGPGTRLTVL.